A single sample gave rise to the 15 T cell receptor beta chains below, sequenced in a study of human T cells and chemical hapten exposure. Indicated time point: patch test 3, about 24 weeks after DPC sensitization. Treatment specified: therapeutic diphenylcyclopropenone sensitization with weekly scalp DPC. TCRdb itself ran the RACE reads through MiXCR, one entry per CDR3 protein. The data contain 85,000 to 100,000 distinct CDR3 sequences, 27% of them singletons. The specimen comprised whole blood, sampled in connection with sensitization to the hapten diphenylcyclopropenone (DPC). These TCRs come from a man in his forties with alopecia areata. Some clones in this sample may be carry-over from other donors' samples.

The V and J genes are TRBV20-1 and TRBJ1-1, with D unresolved. This CDR3 comprises 14 residues. V shed 0 bases and J shed 0 bases, with 8 bases lying between them. Germline V gives CDR1 DFQATT, CDR2 SNEGSKA (reference sequence). The CDR3 protein is CSAREQLMNTEAFF. As DNA, the CDR3 is TGCAGTGCTAGAGAACAACTCATGAACACTGAAGCTTTCTTT.

The V call is TRBV2, the J call TRBJ2-3, with D uncertain. The length of the CDR3 is 10 residues. V was trimmed by 9 bases and J by 7 bases, leaving 8 bases between them. Germline V lookup: CDR1 SNHLY, CDR2 FYNNEI. The CDR3 protein is CASSINTQYF. CDR3 bases: TGTGCCAGTTCGATAAATACGCAGTATTTT.

The sample holds a few counts of this clonotype. The chain is built from TRBV6-4 and TRBJ2-1; D possibly uses TRBD1 or TRBD2 (5 bases each). The ends were cut back, 3 bases at V and 3 bases at J, with 9 bases in the middle. Per the germline V gene, CDR1 is MRHNA and CDR2 is SNTAGT. The CDR3 runs to 14 residues. CDR3 in DNA: TGTGCCAGCAGTGAGGGGACGGACTACAATGAGCAGTTCTTC. Its translation is CASSEGTDYNEQFF.

The CDR3: CASSYSLLGAKNSPLHF. DNA for the CDR3: TGTGCCAGCAGTTACTCGCTCTTGGGAGCCAAGAATTCACCCCTCCACTTT. The rearrangement uses TRBV6-5 and TRBJ1-6; D call uncertain. V was shortened by 0 bases and J by 7 bases, with 16 bases between the two germline ends. The germline gives CDR1 MNHEY, CDR2 SVGAGI. This CDR3 comprises 17 residues.

The rearrangement uses TRBV5-1 and TRBJ2-3; TRBD2 is a possible D gene (6 bases). Germline CDR1 and CDR2: SGHRS and YFSETQ. CDR3 size: 14 residues. V lost 2 bases, J lost 1 base, and 8 bases lay in between. This CDR3 is CASSFSGRTDTQYF. The CDR3 bases are TGCGCCAGCAGCTTTAGCGGTCGCACAGATACGCAGTATTTT.

The chain recombines TRBV7-2 with TRBJ1-5; 8 bases agree with TRBD1. Per germline, CDR1 SGHTA and CDR2 FQGNSA. V was pared by 5 bases and J by 6 bases, with 9 bases of the junction left unmatched. This CDR3 has 15 residues. CDR3: CASSAGQGRIQPQHF. In nucleotides, the CDR3 is TGTGCCAGCAGCGCAGGACAGGGTAGAATTCAGCCCCAGCATTTT.

This chain connects TRBV5-1 to TRBJ2-7, with D perhaps matching TRBD1 (6 bases). The CDR3 is made up of 13 amino acids. Trimming removed 0 bases at V and 6 bases at J, with 10 bases between. The germline V gene has CDR1 SGHRS and CDR2 YFSETQ. Here the CDR3 reads CASSLADRFEQYF. The CDR3 DNA follows: TGCGCCAGCAGCTTGGCCGACAGGTTCGAGCAGTACTTC. Complete variable domain (other parts from reference TRBV5-1 and TRBJ2-7): KAGVTQTPRYLIKTRGQQVTLSCSPISGHRSVSWYQQTPGQGLQFLFEYFSETQRNKGNFPGRFSGRQFSNSRSEMNVSTLELGDSALYLCASSLADRFEQYFGPGTRLTVT.

This clonotype was counted only a few times. The chain combines TRBV20-1 with TRBJ1-4, with 7 nucleotides matching TRBD1. The CDR3 has 15 residues. V trimming: 1 base; J trimming: 6 bases; junction bases outside the gene matches: 8. Germline V gives CDR1 DFQATT, CDR2 SNEGSKA (reference sequence). CDR3 amino acids: CSARVLQGLDEKLFF. Written as DNA, the CDR3 is TGCAGTGCTAGAGTCCTACAGGGGTTAGATGAAAAACTGTTTTTT.

The chain joins TRBV28 to TRBJ2-7; TRBD1 matches at 7 bases. CDR1 and CDR2 from the germline V gene are MDHEN and SYDVKM. This CDR3 is 14 amino acids long. V was clipped by 3 bases and J by 5 bases; unmatched bases: 7. The CDR3 region is CASSFKGAMNEQYF. CDR3 sequence (DNA): TGTGCCAGCAGTTTTAAGGGGGCTATGAACGAGCAGTACTTC.

This clonotype was seen a handful of times. As DNA, the CDR3 is TGTGCCAGCAGTCCCGGGACAGGCCTCTCTGGGGCCAACGTCCTGACTTTC. Amino acid sequence: CASSPGTGLSGANVLTF. The rearrangement links TRBV28 to TRBJ2-6; 8 nucleotides match TRBD1. The CDR3 consists of 17 residues. J was trimmed by 0 bases and V by 5 bases; bases with no gene match: 6. Germline CDR1 MDHEN, CDR2 SYDVKM.

The CDR3 sequence: CASSYKTGNTEAFF. CDR3 in DNA: TGTGCCAGCAGTTATAAGACAGGGAACACTGAAGCTTTCTTT. The chain carries TRBV6-6 and TRBJ1-1; D perhaps matches TRBD1 (6 bases). V gave up 3 bases and J gave up 1 base, with 9 bases separating them. Germline CDR1 is MNHNY and CDR2 is SVGAGI (reference sequence). The CDR3 covers 14 residues.

The chain employs TRBV18 and TRBJ1-5; D possibly corresponds to TRBD1 (5 bases). This CDR3 has 15 amino acids. Germline lookup yields CDR1 KGHSH and CDR2 LQKENI. Deletions cut 4 bases from V and 2 bases from J, with 12 bases between. The CDR3 DNA reads TGTGCCAGCTCACTAACAGGTGAACGCAATCAGCCCCAGCATTTT. This translates into CASSLTGERNQPQHF.

The CDR3 nucleotides are TGTGCCAGCACCCCCGGCAGACAGGGTGGAGAGACCCAGTACTTC. Translating it yields CASTPGRQGGETQYF. The chain combines TRBV7-2 with TRBJ2-5; 7 positions agree with TRBD1. The CDR3 runs 15 residues. Trimming at V came to 7 bases and at J to 4 bases, leaving 12 bases not matched to a gene. Germline V gives CDR1 SGHTA, CDR2 FQGNSA.

The V and J genes are TRBV12-3 or TRBV12-4 and TRBJ1-1; unclear D gene. Trimming took off 5 bases at V and 1 base at J, with 11 bases between the two ends. The CDR3 contains 14 residues. CDR3 region: CASSLPPGNTEAFF. The CDR3 region has the DNA TGTGCCAGCAGTCTTCCACCAGGGAACACTGAAGCTTTCTTT.

This clonotype came up a few times. The chain uses TRBV6-5 and TRBJ2-3; TRBD2 agrees at 10 bases. Germline V gene data show CDR1 as MNHEY and CDR2 as SVGAGI. Trimming removed 0 bases from V and 4 bases from J; junction bases left unmatched: 7. The CDR3 consists of 17 residues. CDR3 in DNA: TGTGCCAGCAGTTACTCATCCCTAGCGGGAGTGCCAGATACGCAGTATTTT. Amino acid sequence: CASSYSSLAGVPDTQYF.